The T cell receptor (beta chain) described here comes from a study of blood T cell repertoires in COVID-19 (dated by TCRdb to between 2020 and 2021). About the study as a whole: Samples from collaborators originated in the United States, Italy and Spain and spanned both the acute and convalescent phases of COVID-19. The material from the prospective study consisted of cDNA or gDNA derived from T cells, B-cell-depleted T cells, or PBMCs. Deeply sampled blood TCRbeta repertoires from subjects exposed to, actively infected with, or recovered from COVID-19 were included in the dataset. The repertoires were made available in a free public database intended to serve as a resource for research on the immune response to SARS-CoV-2. Samples were obtained from the ongoing ImmuneRACE study (first 160 participants) and from 1,200 or so subjects provided by 6 global collaborators. The sample metadata nearly always contained a de-identified subject ID, COVID-19 status, age in years and sex. Where HLA class I and class II types were available, the types were taken from metadata supplied by the sample provider, not from assay-based typing.

TCRbeta CDR3 regions were amplified from genomic DNA using the immunoSEQ Assay, a bias-controlled multiplex PCR. In the source study's methods: Within the assay, amplification of reference gene primers was used to estimate how many nucleated cells each sample contained. Sequence reads were collapsed and filtered to measure the absolute abundance of every unique TCRbeta CDR3 rearrangement. For each sample, productive Simpson clonality was calculated as the square root of Simpson's diversity index across productive rearrangements. In its TCRdb copy, this immuneACCESS table keeps in-frame sequences only and misses some clones. Where compared with another copy, unresolved V genes explain less than half of these, and the others have no known cause. That table supplies the V and J calls and clone size; D and trimming were determined from the DNA. This sample gives 110,000 to 150,000 clones in total; roughly 83% of them show up just once. The ten largest clones take up under 5.5% of the sample.

The study at large found these results: The quantity of clinical and demographic metadata differed by source and by participant and was supplied without curation.

From the cysteine up to the phenylalanine, the CDR3 has a length of 17 residues. Of the read, only the CDR3 DNA is kept; its 51 bases are in frame from base 1. The germline V gene sets CDR1 to MGHRA and CDR2 to YSYEKL. Germline trimming: 0 bases from V, 3 bases from J; junction bases outside gene matches: 4. Participants in the prospective study were aged about 18 to 95 years, lived in approximately 26 United States geographic areas, and enrolled through a virtual design. To assign participants to cohorts, the prospective study relied on clinical history that participants themselves reported in a screening survey and a study questionnaire. Mobile phlebotomists in the prospective study collected whole blood, serum and a nasopharyngeal or oropharyngeal swab from every participant. Additional blood draws and questionnaires over an approximately 2-month period could optionally be provided by prospective study participants. Before DNA extraction, prospective study blood samples were shipped either frozen or at room temperature.

With regard to this clone: This receptor's antigen is unknown. No qualities accompany the bases; no much larger clone lies one base away.

The receptor's source is a middle-aged man with acute COVID-19. In this chain, TRBV4-1 is recombined with TRBJ2-3; 12 of the junction bases match TRBD2. The specimen was PBMCs or T cells enriched from blood (not recorded which). The nucleotide sequence reads as follows: TGCGCCAGCAGCCAAGATTGGACTAGCGGGATAACAGATACGCAGTATTTT. Its coded protein is CASSQDWTSGITDTQYF.